What follows is one TCR beta chain and its context. Its antigen has not been determined. No per-base quality is available; no much larger clone lies one base away. The entry originates in a study of blood T cell repertoires in COVID-19 (dated by TCRdb to 2020 to 2022). Notes on the research overall: The collaborator samples originated in the United States, Italy and Spain and spanned the acute and convalescent phases of COVID-19. Where available, HLA class I and class II types were obtained from metadata supplied by the sample provider rather than from assay-based typing. The prospective study material was composed of cDNA or gDNA derived from T cells, B-cell-depleted T cells, or PBMCs. Deeply sampled blood TCRbeta repertoires from subjects exposed to, actively infected with, or recovered from COVID-19 were included in the dataset. Sample metadata almost always included a de-identified subject ID, COVID-19 status, age in years and sex. The repertoires were released in a freely available public database meant as a resource for research on the immune response to SARS-CoV-2. The samples were drawn from two sources: the first 160 participants of the ongoing ImmuneRACE study, and about 1,300 subjects contributed by 6 global collaborators. Beyond this particular receptor, the publication reports: The quantity of clinical and demographic metadata differed by source and by participant and was supplied without curation.

Whole blood was collected in K2EDTA tubes by collaborating institutions according to the institutions' own protocols. For TCRbeta analysis, collaborators shipped samples as frozen whole blood, isolated PBMCs, or DNA extracted from either of those sample types. The immunoSEQ Assay, a bias-controlled multiplex PCR, was used to amplify TCRbeta CDR3 regions from genomic DNA. On the authors' methods: Within the assay, amplification of reference gene primers was used to estimate how many nucleated cells each sample contained. To quantify the absolute abundance of each unique TCRbeta CDR3 rearrangement, sequence reads were collapsed and filtered. For each sample, productive Simpson clonality was calculated as the square root of Simpson's diversity index across productive rearrangements. The clones in this table, taken by TCRdb from immuneACCESS, are in-frame only. Not every clone is retained; where verified, under half of the shortfall comes from an unresolved V gene, and the cause of the rest is unknown. The V and J calls and clone size were taken over from that table, and D and trimming were inferred from the DNA. The sample includes about 230,000 clones, with about 83% observed a single time. The ten largest clones capture roughly 7.4% of the sample.

The germline V end is reduced by 3 bases and the J end by 5 bases; junction bases left unmatched: 23. From the cysteine through the phenylalanine, the CDR3 covers 19 amino acids. Of all the DNA, just the CDR3 is kept, 57 bases in frame from base 1. Based on the germline V gene (reference sequence), the CDR1 and CDR2 sequences are GTSNPN and SVGIG. Sample: peripheral blood. This clonotype was sampled from a woman aged 45 to 65 with acute or convalescent COVID-19. The chain employs TRBV30 and TRBJ1-1; TRBD1 fits 8 bases in the junction. The DNA is as follows: TGTGCCTGGAGCGGGGACAGGTCAGGCCTACGGGAGTATAGGACTGAAGCTTTCTTT. This is translated as CAWSGDRSGLREYRTEAFF.